The clone carrying this T cell receptor (beta chain) was seen ten or more times. Its antigen is not identified. V was pared by 6 bases and J by 4 bases, with 11 bases of the junction left unmatched. CDR1 is SEHNR, CDR2 FQNEAQ, per germline (reference sequence). This CDR3 contains 16 residues. MiXCR was run by TCRdb on the reads, yielding one entry per CDR3 protein. Of over 100,000 distinct CDR3 sequences in the sample, about 9.4% are singletons; the top ten hold approximately 33%. These data belong to a study of T cell repertoires in cytomegalovirus infection. Whole-study context: Public signatures in TCR beta pointed to CMV infection and matching HLA type. General observations from the study: HLA-C-restricted CMV-specific TCR beta clonotypes were dominant in the ex vivo response.

Sequenced: PBMCs, sequenced either directly or after in vitro stimulation (not recorded which). This clonotype originated in a human donor in good health (CMV status not recorded). Some clones in this sample may be carry-over from other donors' samples. The genes are TRBV7-9 and TRBJ2-2; the match to TRBD2 covers 7 bases. The CDR3 DNA reads TGTGCCAGCAGTCTCCGTGTGGCGGGAGCCACCGGGGAGCTGTTTTTT. This translates into CASSLRVAGATGELFF.